This TCR beta chain is drawn from a study of shared clonotypes between healthy human individuals. Looking at the study overall: With ages of 18 to 49, the donors were two women and three men. Study observations and caveats: The naive CD4 repertoires of a handful of donors were compared, and approximately 5% of clonotypes were shared.

Every donor was a Caucasian adult from Nashville, Tennessee. V was cut by 6 bases and J by 7 bases, with 15 bases left in between. The V gene's germline CDR1 is LNHDA and CDR2 SQIVND (reference sequence). The CDR3 has 14 amino acids. Per sorted-subset replicate PCR, input was approximately 180 ng DNA, representing 30,000 to 35,000 T cell genomes. Only in-frame clones appear in the TCRdb table, and some are missing; sequencing was by immunoSEQ multiplex PCR. The sample yields approximately 1.5 million clones, around 98% seen once. A word on this clone: Its antigen is as yet unknown.

What was sequenced was naive CD4+ T cells sorted from blood. Specified subset: CD45RA+ positively selected. This clonotype originated in a young man in good health. V and J are TRBV19 and TRBJ1-4, with D possibly being TRBD1 (5 bases). The CDR3 nucleotides read TGTGCCAGTAGGTCGACAGTATTGGGTGAAAAACTGTTTTTT. The encoded protein is CASRSTVLGEKLFF.